Listed below are T cell receptor beta chains from one sample, sequenced in a study of cytotoxic CD8 clonotypes in ibrutinib-treated CLL. Generated by immunoSEQ multiplex PCR, the TCRdb table keeps only in-frame clones and is missing some. The table includes 330,000 or so clones, roughly two thirds detected once. The source material was PBMCs, sampled after 36 months of ibrutinib treatment. The receptors were sampled from a human donor with chronic lymphocytic leukemia. Both conserved end residues are part of each CDR3. A D gene is named only where the DNA matches it firmly. Clone size is stated in some rows and not others, as once, few, many or a class when expanded.

TGCGCCAGCAGCTTGTATGGGACCGTACGGGGCGAGCAGTACTTC,CASSLYGTVRGEQYF,TRBV5-1,TRBJ2-7,15,.,few
TGCGCCAGCAGTTCACAGGGCCCCTACGAGCAGTACTTC,CASSSQGPYEQYF,TRBV5-1,TRBJ2-7,13,.,.
TGCAGCGTTTTCAGGGGGCCAGATACGCAGTATTTT,CSVFRGPDTQYF,TRBV29-1,TRBJ2-3,12,TRBD1,.
TGTGCCAGCAGTGCGGGGACAGGGGCACATTTT,CASSAGTGAHF,TRBV2,TRBJ1-5,11,TRBD1,few
TGTGCCAGTAGAGGGGACAGAATCTACGAGCAGTACTTC,CASRGDRIYEQYF,TRBV19,TRBJ2-7,13,TRBD1,.
TGTGCCAGCTCAACAACGACCCAGAACTTTGAAAAACTGTTTTTT,CASSTTTQNFEKLFF,TRBV18,TRBJ1-4,15,.,once
TGTGCCAGCAGTCCCCATGGGGGACAGGGGAACCCAGATACGCAGTATTTT,CASSPHGGQGNPDTQYF,TRBV7-9,TRBJ2-3,17,TRBD1,few
TGTGCCAGCGGGGACTCCCGCACAGATACGCAGTATTTT,CASGDSRTDTQYF,TRBV2,TRBJ2-3,13,.,.
TGCGCCAGCAGGTCATCAGGGGCGACCTACGAGCAGTACTTC,CASRSSGATYEQYF,TRBV10-2,TRBJ2-7,14,.,.
TGCGCCAGCAGCTATTACCCGACAGGGGTCCCCACAGATACGCAGTATTTT,CASSYYPTGVPTDTQYF,TRBV5-1,TRBJ2-3,17,TRBD1,.
TGCAGCGTTGATTCAGGGAACACTGAAGCTTTCTTT,CSVDSGNTEAFF,TRBV29-1,TRBJ1-1,12,.,few
TGTGCCAGTAGCAGACTGGGACAGAGAAACAATGAGCAGTTCTTC,CASSRLGQRNNEQFF,TRBV19,TRBJ2-1,15,TRBD1,.
TGTGCCAGCAGTGCAAGGGCGTATAATTCACCCCTCCACTTT,CASSARAYNSPLHF,TRBV2,TRBJ1-6,14,.,few
TGCGCCAGCAGCGCCCCCCAGGGACGGGGTACTGAAGCTTTCTTT,CASSAPQGRGTEAFF,TRBV4-1,TRBJ1-1,15,.,.
TGTGCCAGCAGTGAATCACCAGCGATTAATGAAAAACTGTTTTTT,CASSESPAINEKLFF,TRBV6-1,TRBJ1-4,15,.,.
TGCGCCAGCAGGGAGGTCGCGGACTACGAGCAGTACTTC,CASREVADYEQYF,TRBV5-1,TRBJ2-7,13,.,few